The 30 T cell receptor beta chains given below trace back to one sample, sequenced in a study of blood T cell repertoires in COVID-19. Clones were read by immunoSEQ multiplex PCR, and TCRdb kept only the in-frame ones, dropping some. The sample contains 150,000 to 200,000 clones, more than 75% of which appear only once. Sequences were obtained from PBMCs or T cells enriched from blood (not recorded which). Every receptor here comes from a man aged 35 to 55 who had recovered from COVID-19.

The rearrangement joins TRBV19 to TRBJ1-1; TRBD1 matches 8 bases. This CDR3 region has 16 residues. V lost 4 bases to trimming and J lost 0 bases; unmatched junction nucleotides: 7. Germline lookup yields CDR1 LNHDA and CDR2 SQIVND (reference sequence). The CDR3 sequence is CASSTQGAGMNTEAFF. DNA for the CDR3: TGTGCCAGTAGTACCCAGGGGGCAGGGATGAACACTGAAGCTTTCTTT.

The J gene is TRBJ2-5, the V gene TRBV7-9; 8 nucleotides line up with TRBD1. V was clipped by 6 bases and J by 7 bases; unmatched bases: 7. The CDR3 is 13 amino acids. Germline CDR1 SEHNR, CDR2 FQNEAQ (reference sequence). The chain's CDR3 is CASSPTGEATQYF. CDR3 bases: TGTGCCAGCAGTCCGACAGGGGAGGCGACCCAGTACTTC. The whole variable domain, filled in from reference TRBV7-9 and TRBJ2-5, reads DTGVSQNPRHKITKRGQNVTFRCDPISEHNRLYWYRQTLGQGPEFLTYFQNEAQLEKSRLLSDRFSAERPKGSFSTLEIQRTEQGDSAMYLCASSPTGEATQYFGPGTRLLVL.

V is TRBV21-1 and J is TRBJ2-3; the table's D call, TRBD2, has no DNA check behind it. TRBV21-1 is designated a pseudogene. This CDR3 comprises 18 residues. The CDR3 reads CASSKQGGVLYLTDTQYF. The CDR3, as DNA: TGTGCCAGCAGCAAACAGGGAGGGGTGCTTTACCTAACAGATACGCAGTATTTT.

This clone has just a few counts. This rearrangement joins TRBV9 to TRBJ2-3, with a weak D call TRBD2 (5 bases). Between the trimmed V and J ends, which lost 2 bases and 6 bases, there was a span of 10 bases. Germline CDR1 is SGDLS and CDR2 is YYNGEE. This CDR3 region has 13 residues. The CDR3 bases are TGTGCCAGCAGCGTGTCGGGGTCCGATACGCAGTATTTT. Amino acid sequence: CASSVSGSDTQYF.

This clone has a handful of counts. This chain uses TRBV14 with TRBJ2-7, with 7 bases identical to TRBD1. The CDR3 sequence is 16 residues long. The germline V gene has CDR1 SGHDN and CDR2 FVKESK. V gave up 4 bases and J gave up 6 bases; unmatched junction bases: 15. The CDR3 coding sequence is TGTGCCAGCAGCCCCCGGGTAGGCAGGGGGTTGTTCGAGCAGTACTTC. Translation: CASSPRVGRGLFEQYF. Together with reference TRBV14 and TRBJ2-7, the CDR3 gives the full variable domain: EAGVTQFPSHSVIEKGQTVTLRCDPISGHDNLYWYRRVMGKEIKFLLHFVKESKQDESGMPNNRFLAERTGGTYSTLKVQPAELEDSGVYFCASSPRVGRGLFEQYFGPGTRLTVT.

This clone was seen a few times. CDR3 DNA sequence: TGTGCCAGCTGGATAGGGGGCTTAGGAACTGAAGCTTTCTTT. It translates to CASWIGGLGTEAFF. This chain joins TRBV28 and TRBJ1-1; TRBD1 matches at 7 bases. The CDR3 loop spans 14 amino acids. Germline V gives CDR1 MDHEN, CDR2 SYDVKM. V lost 8 bases to trimming and J lost 5 bases; unmatched junction nucleotides: 11.

This chain connects TRBV19 to TRBJ2-6; no clear D. The CDR3 consists of 15 residues. CDR1 is LNHDA and CDR2 is SQIVND in the germline V gene (reference sequence). With 5 bases removed from V and 0 bases from J, the gap between germline ends came to 8 bases. The CDR3 here is CASSYGFSGANVLTF. The CDR3 DNA reads as TGTGCCAGTAGTTACGGTTTCTCTGGGGCCAACGTCCTGACTTTC. Using reference TRBV19 and TRBJ2-6 for the parts outside the CDR3, the full variable domain is DGGITQSPKYLFRKEGQNVTLSCEQNLNHDAMYWYRQDPGQGLRLIYYSQIVNDFQKGDIAEGYSVSREKKESFPLTVTSAQKNPTAFYLCASSYGFSGANVLTFGAGSRLTVL.

The chain has TRBV6-5 and TRBJ2-3; 8 nucleotides agree with TRBD1. This CDR3 region has 14 residues. Per the germline V gene, CDR1 is MNHEY and CDR2 is SVGAGI. Losses at the gene ends were 6 bases for V and 2 bases for J; bases not matched to a gene: 4. CDR3 nucleotides: TGTGCCAGCAGGAACAGGGGGTTCACAGATACGCAGTATTTT. Translation: CASRNRGFTDTQYF.

The chain recombines TRBV11-2 with TRBJ2-7, with D maybe TRBD1 (6 bases). This CDR3 is built from 15 residues. Deletions cut 3 bases from V and 1 base from J, with 13 bases between. The germline CDR1 and CDR2 sequences are SGHAT and FQNNGV. CDR3 region: CASSLSPGASYEQYV. The CDR3, as DNA: TGTGCCAGCAGCTTGTCGCCAGGGGCGTCCTACGAGCAGTACGTC.

CDR3 amino acids: CATSDFPGTGGTGELFF. The CDR3, as DNA: TGTGCCACCAGTGATTTTCCCGGGACAGGGGGCACCGGGGAGCTGTTTTTT. V usage is TRBV24-1 and J usage is TRBJ2-2, with TRBD1 matching over 11 bases. CDR3 size: 17 residues. Germline V gives CDR1 KGHDR, CDR2 SFDVKD. V lost 1 base to trimming and J lost 4 bases; unmatched junction nucleotides: 4.

On this clone itself: Other DNA sequences in this specimen translate into the identical CDR3. J is TRBJ1-6 and V is TRBV7-3, with D perhaps matching TRBD1 (5 bases). Germline loops: CDR1 SGHTA, CDR2 FQGTGA. The CDR3 is 13 amino acids. Trimming left V 1 base short and J 10 bases short, with 8 bases between. The DNA for the CDR3 is TGTGCCAGCAGCTTAAATCAGGGCTCACCCCTCCACTTT. It specifies CASSLNQGSPLHF.

The chain employs TRBV6-6 and TRBJ2-5; 8 bases are a match to TRBD2. Trimming cost V 5 bases and J 6 bases; bases outside gene matches: 2. The CDR3 totals 12 residues. Germline V gene data show CDR1 as MNHNY and CDR2 as SVGAGI (reference sequence). In DNA form, the CDR3 reads TGTGCCAGCAGTCCGGGGGGGAAGACCCAGTACTTC. Translated, it gives CASSPGGKTQYF.

This sequence joins TRBV30 and TRBJ1-5; D ambiguous. The CDR3 is 12 residues long. V lost 3 bases and J 9 bases, leaving 12 bases between the germline ends. CDR1 is GTSNPN, CDR2 SVGIG, per germline (reference sequence). CDR3: CAWSLTSGPQHF. CDR3 nucleotide sequence: TGTGCCTGGAGCCTTACATCGGGGCCCCAGCATTTT. Variable domain in full (rest from reference TRBV30 and TRBJ1-5): SQTIHQWPATLVQPVGSPLSLECTVEGTSNPNLYWYRQAAGRGLQLLFYSVGIGQISSEVPQNLSASRPQDRQFILSSKKLLLSDSGFYLCAWSLTSGPQHFGDGTRLSIL.

The chain employs TRBV9 and TRBJ2-3, with 11 bases matching TRBD2. Germline V gives CDR1 SGDLS, CDR2 YYNGEE. Germline trimming cut 4 bases from V and 0 bases from J; bases unmatched to any gene: 7. CDR3 length: 17 residues. CDR3 region: CASSSGTSGGSTDTQYF. The CDR3 DNA follows: TGTGCCAGCAGCTCCGGGACTAGCGGAGGGAGCACAGATACGCAGTATTTT.

The chain has TRBV27 and TRBJ2-3, with TRBD2 as a possible D gene (6 bases). The CDR3 is made up of 18 amino acids. V gave up 3 bases and J gave up 0 bases, with 19 bases separating them. Germline V gene data show CDR1 as MNHEY and CDR2 as SMNVEV (reference sequence). CDR3: CASSFSGGTFPSTDTQYF. The DNA for the CDR3 is TGTGCCAGCAGTTTTAGCGGAGGCACCTTTCCTAGCACAGATACGCAGTATTTT.

In this sample, this clone turned up a few times. This CDR3 is CASTVGGRTGELFF. CDR3 in DNA: TGCGCCAGCACAGTAGGCGGAAGGACCGGGGAGCTGTTTTTT. The chain employs TRBV5-1 and TRBJ2-2; D is ambiguous. The CDR3 runs to 14 residues. Germline CDR1 SGHRS, CDR2 YFSETQ. V was pared by 6 bases and J by 5 bases, with 14 bases between.

The genes are TRBV10-3 and TRBJ1-2; 7 bases are a match to TRBD1. Per germline, CDR1 ENHRY and CDR2 SYGVKD. CDR3 length equals 14 residues. The V and J ends lost 11 bases and 2 bases, in that order; junction bases with no gene match: 11. The CDR3 DNA reads TGTGCCTCTTCCGAGGGGGCTGGAAACTATGGCTACACCTTC. It specifies CASSEGAGNYGYTF.

The chain joins TRBV7-6 to TRBJ2-7; a possible D gene is TRBD1 (6 bases). The CDR3 is 13 residues long. The V gene's germline CDR1 is SGHVS and CDR2 FNYEAQ. Deletions cut 5 bases from V and 5 bases from J, with 13 bases between. CDR3 nucleotide sequence: TGTGCCAGCAGCACCCAACAGGGAAACGAGCAGTACTTC. Translation gives CASSTQQGNEQYF. Filled out from reference TRBV7-6 and TRBJ2-7, the complete variable domain reads GAGVSQSPRYKVTKRGQDVALRCDPISGHVSLYWYRQALGQGPEFLTYFNYEAQQDKSGLPNDRFSAERPEGSISTLTIQRTEQRDSAMYRCASSTQQGNEQYFGPGTRLTVT.

A single count supports this clone. The chain combines TRBV3-1 (or the pseudogene TRBV3-2) with TRBJ1-1, with 7 positions matching TRBD1. Germline trimming cut 3 bases from V and 2 bases from J; bases unmatched to any gene: 6. CDR1 LGHDT and CDR2 YNNKEL come from the germline V gene (reference sequence). This CDR3 is built from 15 residues. This chain's CDR3 is CASSQRDSRNTEAFF. In DNA form, the CDR3 reads TGTGCCAGCAGCCAGCGGGACAGCAGAAACACTGAAGCTTTCTTT.

The CDR3 DNA is TGTGCCAGCAGTAGGGACAGGGACTACGAGCAGTACTTC. Its translation is CASSRDRDYEQYF. This chain links TRBV6-5 with TRBJ2-7; 9 bases map to TRBD1. V lost 5 bases, J lost 3 bases, and 2 bases stayed unmatched. The CDR3 sequence is 13 residues long. The germline gives CDR1 MNHEY, CDR2 SVGAGI.

This clone has more than one count but fewer than ten. The V and J genes are TRBV21-1 and TRBJ1-2; TRBD1 is the table's D call, not checked against the DNA. TRBV21-1 counts as a pseudogene. This CDR3 is 16 amino acids long. CDR3 sequence (DNA): TGTGCCAGCAGCACGATTGGACGGACAGTCTCTAATGGCTACACCTTC. This codes for CASSTIGRTVSNGYTF.

The chain couples TRBV12-5 to TRBJ2-2; D uncertain. Trimming took off 6 bases at V and 4 bases at J, with 18 bases between the two ends. The CDR3 has 16 amino acids. Germline V gene sequence: CDR1 LGHNT, CDR2 FRNRAP. For the CDR3, the DNA is TGTGCTAGTGGCCCCATTTCCGGCAGCGTCACCGGGGAGCTGTTTTTT. The encoded protein is CASGPISGSVTGELFF.

The V call is TRBV6-5, the J call TRBJ2-7, with 7 positions matching TRBD1. CDR1 is MNHEY and CDR2 is SVGAGI in the germline V gene. The CDR3 totals 13 residues. Losses at the gene ends were 8 bases for V and 3 bases for J; bases not matched to a gene: 7. As DNA, the CDR3 is TGTGCCAGCGTAAAGGGACAGAGCTACGAGCAGTACTTC. This sequence encodes CASVKGQSYEQYF.

This chain uses TRBV4-2 with TRBJ2-7, with a weak D call TRBD2 (6 bases). The CDR3 spans 13 residues. V was clipped by 3 bases and J by 4 bases, with 10 bases between them. The germline gives CDR1 LGHNA, CDR2 YNFKEQ. CDR3 bases: TGTGCCAGCAGCCACGGGGGAAGGTACGAGCAGTACTTC. This sequence encodes CASSHGGRYEQYF.

The rearrangement links TRBV15 to TRBJ2-6; 8 positions match TRBD2. The V and J ends lost 5 bases and 0 bases, in that order; junction bases with no gene match: 9. This CDR3 contains 18 residues. Germline V gene data show CDR1 as LNHNV and CDR2 as YYDKDF (reference sequence). The CDR3 coding sequence is TGTGCCACCAGCGGGCGAGCGGGGGCTCGCTCTGGGGCCAACGTCCTGACTTTC. Translating it yields CATSGRAGARSGANVLTF. The complete variable domain, with remaining parts taken from reference TRBV15 and TRBJ2-6, reads DAMVIQNPRYQVTQFGKPVTLSCSQTLNHNVMYWYQQKSSQAPKLLFHYYDKDFNNEADTPDNFQSRRPNTSFCFLDIRSPGLGDTAMYLCATSGRAGARSGANVLTFGAGSRLTVL.

This clone was counted a few times. This sequence joins TRBV4-1 and TRBJ1-5; the match to TRBD1 covers 10 bases. Germline V CDR1 and CDR2: MGHRA, YSYEKL. V shed 8 bases and J 6 bases; nucleotides not matched to a gene: 7. The CDR3 runs 14 residues. The DNA for the CDR3 is TGCGCCAGCCGAGACAGGGGGCATGGTCAGCCCCAGCATTTT. It codes for CASRDRGHGQPQHF.

V gene TRBV6-5 combines with J gene TRBJ2-5, with 12 positions matching TRBD2. The CDR3 length is 15 residues. Trimming took 7 bases from V and 5 from J; bases not matched to a gene: 8. Germline lookup yields CDR1 MNHEY and CDR2 SVGAGI. DNA of the CDR3: TGTGCCAGCAAACTGACTAGCGGGAGTTGGGAGACCCAGTACTTC. Protein product: CASKLTSGSWETQYF.

The V and J genes are TRBV10-1 and TRBJ2-3; 9 nucleotides line up with TRBD1. This CDR3 comprises 15 residues. The V segment lost 6 bases and the J segment 2 bases; nucleotides outside the gene matches: 6. Germline CDR1 reads WNHNN; CDR2 reads SYGVQD (reference sequence). The CDR3 sequence: CASSAGTGLTDTQYF. In nucleotides, the CDR3 is TGCGCCAGCAGCGCCGGGACAGGGCTCACAGATACGCAGTATTTT.

This clone has a single count. The chain has TRBV5-3 and TRBJ1-4; 7 bases are shared with TRBD1. TRBV5-3 is sorted into the ORF group, with uncertain function. V gave up 4 bases and J gave up 4 bases; unmatched junction bases: 13. The CDR3 is 17 residues long. DNA for the CDR3: TGTGCCAGAAGCCCCTCGGACAGGACCAAATTTAATGAAAAACTGTTTTTT. Residues: CARSPSDRTKFNEKLFF.

J is TRBJ2-3 and V is TRBV7-6; 9 bases map to TRBD1. This CDR3 has 15 residues. The J segment lost 8 bases and the V segment lost 0 bases, leaving 6 bases of the junction unmatched. Germline CDR1 and CDR2: SGHVS and FNYEAQ. The CDR3 loop reads CASSLALQGAGTQYF. The CDR3 nucleotides are TGTGCCAGCAGCTTAGCGCTACAGGGGGCGGGTACGCAGTATTTT.